The T cell receptor beta chain under discussion was sequenced for a study of post-analysis software for immune sequencing data. Study observations and caveats: A handful of TRBV segments were significantly more frequent in patients than in controls. TRBV5-6, TRBV5-1 and TRBV20-1 were among these segments.

Germline CDR1 reads SGHDN; CDR2 reads FVKESK. The CDR3 length is 16 residues. Trimming cost V 4 bases and J 5 bases; bases outside gene matches: 8. This clonotype was counted a few times. Its antigen is currently unknown. Unique molecular identifiers tagged the TCR beta cDNA libraries. One entry per CDR3 protein, called by TCRdb with MiXCR from the PCR reads. The table records 750,000 to 900,000 distinct CDR3 sequences, more than 45% of them present only once. Sequencing was performed on blood. This chain links TRBV14 with TRBJ1-2; 12 nucleotides align to TRBD1. The clonotype was recovered from a girl under 18 with multiple sclerosis. Here the CDR3 reads CASSPRDRGPPYGYTF. CDR3 coding DNA: TGTGCCAGCAGCCCCCGGGACAGGGGGCCACCGTATGGCTACACCTTC.